The source of this T cell receptor (beta chain) is a study of blood T cell repertoires in COVID-19. Study-level background: Samples came from the United States, Italy and Spain, spanning acute and convalescent COVID-19. PBMCs, B-cell-depleted T cells, or T cells were the source of the cDNA or gDNA that made up the material.

Authors' analysis steps: From reference gene primer amplification, estimates of nucleated cell counts were derived. The data were produced by immunoSEQ multiplex PCR, yet TCRdb's version contains in-frame clones alone and is incomplete. V and J calls and clone size are as listed in that table; D and trimming were resolved from the DNA. The data contain 100,000 to 150,000 clones, over 75% of them singletons. CDR3 size: 16 residues. V lost 0 bases to trimming and J lost 6 bases; unmatched junction nucleotides: 4. Germline V gene lookup returns CDR1 KGHSH and CDR2 LQKENI. The sequencing input was peripheral blood. This clonotype was obtained from a man younger than 45 with COVID-19, enrolled during active disease. The chain recombines TRBV18 with TRBJ2-1; 11 nucleotides align to TRBD2. The chain's CDR3 is CASSPPKLAGVNEQFF. The DNA of the CDR3 is TGTGCCAGCTCACCACCTAAACTAGCGGGAGTCAATGAGCAGTTCTTC.